This T cell receptor (beta chain) stems from a study of OX40 agonist ivuxolimab in advanced cancers. At the level of the whole study: Ivuxolimab was a fully human IgG2 agonistic monoclonal antibody targeting the costimulatory receptor OX40 (CD134). Intravenous ivuxolimab was administered to patients every 2 weeks at six dose levels: 0.01, 0.1, 0.3, 1.5, 3 and 10 mg/kg. Of the roughly 51 patients in dose escalation, 19 had hepatocellular carcinoma, approximately 15 had melanoma, 9 had renal cell carcinoma and 9 had head and neck cancer. A male proportion of nearly 85% and a mean age of 60 years, ranging from 23 to 79, were recorded for the dose-escalation cohort. Patients were allowed to have had prior anti-PD-1, anti-PD-L1 or anti-CTLA-4 therapy, and 40% of the dose-escalation patients had been treated with checkpoint inhibitors. Partial responses occurred in three dose-escalation patients, of whom one had hepatocellular carcinoma and two had cutaneous melanoma. The purpose of peripheral TCRbeta sequencing was to test whether ivuxolimab changed TCR sequence diversity and led to clonal T-cell expansion. The paper describes the monotherapy dose-escalation part (N of about 47 patients) of the phase I trial of ivuxolimab.

Beyond this particular receptor, the publication reports: The antigen specificity of the clonally expanded peripheral T cells was not determined. Low levels of normalized T-cell clonal expansion were also seen in some patients who did not respond. On average, CD8+ T cells showed more expanded clones than CD4+ T cells after ivuxolimab. In partial responders in the 0.1-3.0 mg/kg groups, normalized peripheral clonal expansion was found to be among the lowest, especially among CD8+ T cells. At doses from 0.1 to 3.0 mg/kg, clonal expansion was seen in both CD4+ and CD8+ blood T cells between baseline and week 6.

With respect to this clone: Its target antigen remains unknown. No qualities accompany the bases; no much larger clone lies one base away.

The CDR3 holds 13 amino acids from the cysteine to the phenylalanine. The entry retains the CDR3 DNA only, 39 bases that are in frame from base 1. A distance of 7 bases separates the germline ends of V and J, which lose 1 base and 6 bases respectively. Per the germline V gene, MGHRA is the CDR1 and YSYEKL is the CDR2. For sequencing of the TCRbeta CDR3 region, genomic DNA was extracted from the sorted cells. TCRbeta CDR3 regions were sequenced using the immunoSEQ Assay. TCRdb mirrors the immuneACCESS table, restricted to in-frame sequences. Some clones are absent from its copies; in checked studies, under half trace to an unresolved V gene, and the reason for the others is unknown. The sample table shows about 59,000 clones, and 70% to 90% are seen once. The ten largest clones capture about 5.1% of the sample. Patients with a history of autoimmune disease or receiving systemic immunosuppression were excluded from the trial. Peripheral blood for TCR sequencing was collected from all dose cohorts at baseline, on cycle 4 day 1, and on cycle 7 day 1. Samples were obtained from an open-label, multicenter, first-in-human phase I dose-escalation trial of ivuxolimab. Adults with locally advanced or metastatic melanoma, renal cell carcinoma, hepatocellular carcinoma or head and neck squamous cell carcinoma were enrolled in the trial. Before TCR sequencing, CD4+ and CD8+ T cells were separately sorted from peripheral blood.

The sample in question was CD4+ or CD8+ T cells sorted from blood, obtained in a trial of the OX40 agonist ivuxolimab. The chain links TRBV4-1 with TRBJ1-5, with an unclear D gene assignment. The clonotype comes from an adult with an advanced solid tumor such as melanoma, head and neck, liver or kidney cancer. DNA sequence: TGCGCCAGCAGCCAAGTGGTGGTTCAGCCCCAGCATTTT. This is translated as CASSQVVVQPQHF.